This T cell receptor (beta chain) was documented in a study of breast tumors, draining lymph nodes, adjacent tissues. V was trimmed by 0 bases and J by 5 bases, leaving 15 bases between them. This CDR3 region has 15 residues. CDR1 SGHNT and CDR2 YYREEE come from the germline V gene (reference sequence). TCRdb passed the multiplex PCR reads through MiXCR, listing each CDR3 protein once. The repertoire includes around 66,000 distinct CDR3 sequences, around two fifths of them detected once, and approximately 9.1% sits in the top ten. Whole-study results and caveats: That most tumor T cells come from lymph nodes remained unproven. Luminal-like breast cancer showed significantly greater tumor-nontumor repertoire similarity than basal-like breast cancer did. Data fit most tumor T cells coming from lymph node, expanding in tumor. Compared with lymph nodes, tumors were less diverse; compared with nontumor tissue, more.

Comment on this clonotype: The antigen remains undetermined. With a much larger clone just one base away, this may be a read error.

The receptor comes from a female donor with breast cancer. Some clones in this sample may be carry-over from other donors' samples. The rearrangement uses TRBV5-4 and TRBJ2-7; possibly TRBD1 for D (5 bases). Sequencing input: breast tumor tissue. For the CDR3, the DNA is TGTGCCAGCAGCTTGGCAGGGCCGGGTAGCAACGAGCAGTACTTC. Its translation: CASSLAGPGSNEQYF.